The 21 T cell receptor beta chains below were found in one sample sequenced in a study of pediatric ulcerative colitis. Rectal tissue came from one to two pinch biopsies taken at colonoscopy. The data were produced by immunoSEQ multiplex PCR, yet TCRdb's version contains in-frame clones alone and is incomplete. The repertoire holds over 45,000 clones, around 79% seen once, with around 3.8% in the top ten. Sequencing was performed on gut tissue. Every receptor here comes from a girl under 18 with moderate ulcerative colitis.

The chain is built from TRBV6-1 and TRBJ1-4, with a possible D match to TRBD1 (5 bases). Germline loops: CDR1 MNHNS, CDR2 SASEGT. V was clipped by 2 bases and J by 3 bases, with 13 bases between them. The CDR3 contains 16 residues. The CDR3, as DNA: TGTGCCAGCAGTGAATGGTGGGGAGGGGCTAATGAAAAACTGTTTTTT. Protein: CASSEWWGGANEKLFF.

The sample holds a few counts of this clone. The chain recombines TRBV27 with TRBJ1-6; D perhaps matches TRBD1 (5 bases). CDR3 length: 15 amino acids. Germline loops: CDR1 MNHEY, CDR2 SMNVEV (reference sequence). V was trimmed by 2 bases and J by 5 bases, leaving 10 bases between them. This CDR3 reads CASSLGAKDNSPLHF. The CDR3 DNA sequence: TGTGCCAGCAGTTTAGGGGCGAAGGATAATTCACCCCTCCACTTT.

The chain links TRBV10-3 to TRBJ1-2; D possibly corresponds to TRBD1 (6 bases). From germline, CDR1 is ENHRY and CDR2 SYGVKD. This CDR3 comprises 13 residues. Trimming stripped 6 bases from V and 2 bases from J, with 10 bases between. CDR3 DNA sequence: TGTGCCATCAGCCCGGACAGAAACTATGGCTACACCTTC. This codes for CAISPDRNYGYTF.

The chain uses TRBV30 and TRBJ2-1; D is unclear. CDR3 length: 11 amino acids. Trimming stripped 1 base from V and 6 bases from J, with 4 bases between. Looked up from germline, CDR1 is GTSNPN and CDR2 is SVGIG (reference sequence). CDR3 in amino acids: CAWSAGNEQFF. The DNA for the CDR3 is TGTGCCTGGAGTGCGGGCAATGAGCAGTTCTTC.

The gene calls are TRBV2 and TRBJ1-2, with D possibly being TRBD1 (6 bases). This CDR3 is 13 amino acids long. The V gene's germline CDR1 is SNHLY and CDR2 FYNNEI. The V and J ends lost 6 bases and 5 bases respectively, with 13 bases between them. The CDR3 DNA follows: TGTGCCAGCAGACCAGGGGCTCCTTATGGCTACACCTTC. The encoded protein is CASRPGAPYGYTF.

The CDR3 region is CAWSIKLHHEQYF. The CDR3 DNA follows: TGTGCCTGGAGTATAAAGCTCCACCACGAGCAGTACTTC. The J gene is TRBJ2-7, the V gene TRBV30, with D unclear. Germline V gene data show CDR1 as GTSNPN and CDR2 as SVGIG (reference sequence). This CDR3 contains 13 residues. Between the trimmed V and J ends, which lost 2 bases and 5 bases, there was a span of 13 bases.

The rearrangement joins TRBV19 to TRBJ1-1, with D perhaps TRBD1 (6 bases). The germline V gene encodes CDR1 LNHDA and CDR2 SQIVND (reference sequence). This CDR3 spans 14 amino acids. Trimming took off 3 bases at V and 4 bases at J, with 12 bases between the two ends. DNA of the CDR3: TGTGCCAGTAGTATTGGGGGGGCCGGCACTGAAGCTTTCTTT. Amino acid sequence: CASSIGGAGTEAFF. The entire variable domain, with the rest obtained from reference TRBV19 and TRBJ1-1, is as follows: DGGITQSPKYLFRKEGQNVTLSCEQNLNHDAMYWYRQDPGQGLRLIYYSQIVNDFQKGDIAEGYSVSREKKESFPLTVTSAQKNPTAFYLCASSIGGAGTEAFFGQGTRLTVV.

The chain combines TRBV11-2 with TRBJ1-3; no clear D. The CDR3 has 14 residues. The ends were cut back, 4 bases at V and 0 bases at J, with 7 bases in the middle. Germline V lookup: CDR1 SGHAT, CDR2 FQNNGV. This CDR3 reads CASSYSSSGNTIYF. The CDR3, as DNA: TGTGCCAGCAGCTACAGCAGCTCTGGAAACACCATATATTTT.

The chain has TRBV4-1 and TRBJ1-3; 7 bases are a match to TRBD1. The CDR3 has 17 amino acids. The germline V gene encodes CDR1 MGHRA and CDR2 YSYEKL. The trim removed 6 bases at V and 0 bases at J, leaving 11 bases unmatched. This CDR3 is CASSPRQGMDSGNTIYF. The CDR3 nucleotides read TGCGCCAGCAGTCCACGACAGGGTATGGACTCTGGAAACACCATATATTTT.

This clone was found once. The chain recombines TRBV11-2 with TRBJ1-2; D perhaps matches TRBD1 (5 bases). In germline, CDR1 is SGHAT, CDR2 FQNNGV. The CDR3 totals 13 residues. V dropped 0 bases and J dropped 7 bases, with 9 bases sitting between them. In nucleotides, the CDR3 is TGTGCCAGCAGCTTAGATCGGGGGGGTGGCTACACCTTC. It is translated as CASSLDRGGGYTF.

The rearrangement uses TRBV28 and TRBJ2-3; 9 bases fit TRBD1. CDR3 size: 13 residues. Germline trimming cut 6 bases from V and 4 bases from J; bases unmatched to any gene: 2. Germline values: CDR1 MDHEN, CDR2 SYDVKM. The CDR3 is CASRRQGADTQYF. The CDR3 DNA sequence: TGTGCCAGCAGACGACAGGGGGCAGATACGCAGTATTTT.

This chain uses TRBV28 with TRBJ1-1; D is possibly TRBD1 (5 bases). V was clipped by 8 bases and J by 5 bases, with 24 bases between them. The CDR3 has 16 amino acids. The germline gives CDR1 MDHEN, CDR2 SYDVKM. The DNA for the CDR3 is TGTGCCAGCGCGACCAGCGGGGGGTCCTCAGCGACTGAAGCTTTCTTT. Translated: CASATSGGSSATEAFF.

This chain links TRBV6-4 with TRBJ2-7; 7 bases agree with TRBD1. This CDR3 region has 14 residues. Losses at the gene ends were 9 bases for V and 3 bases for J; bases not matched to a gene: 11. Germline lookup yields CDR1 MRHNA and CDR2 SNTAGT. The DNA for the CDR3 is TGTGCCAGACCTGGGGACAGAAGATACTACGAGCAGTACTTC. It yields the protein CARPGDRRYYEQYF.

This clone appeared once. This sequence joins TRBV6-5 and TRBJ2-5, with 9 bases lining up with TRBD1. The CDR3 contains 14 residues. V was pared by 6 bases and J by 5 bases, with 7 bases of the junction left unmatched. Germline V gene lookup returns CDR1 MNHEY and CDR2 SVGAGI. CDR3 nucleotides: TGTGCCAGCAGCCTACAGGGGGCGAGGGAGACCCAGTACTTC. Its translation: CASSLQGARETQYF.

The chain combines TRBV6-6 with TRBJ1-5; D unclear. This CDR3 has 14 amino acids. The V end was cut by 6 bases, the J end by 1 base, with 10 bases between. Germline CDR1 is MNHNY and CDR2 is SVGAGI (reference sequence). CDR3 protein: CASRSGESNQPQHF. CDR3 coding DNA: TGTGCCAGCAGGTCCGGGGAGAGCAATCAGCCCCAGCATTTT.

The V gene is TRBV11-3, the J gene TRBJ2-1; the D is unclear. Germline CDR1 is SGHNT and CDR2 is YENEEA. The CDR3 totals 15 residues. V was pared by 1 base and J by 4 bases, with 11 bases between. The CDR3 DNA sequence: TGTGCCAGCAGCTTAGGGGGTAGGCTATACAATGAGCAGTTCTTC. Its translation: CASSLGGRLYNEQFF.

V gene TRBV19 combines with J gene TRBJ1-1; possibly TRBD1 for D (6 bases). Trimming stripped 7 bases from V and 2 bases from J, with 17 bases between. Looked up from germline, CDR1 is LNHDA and CDR2 is SQIVND (reference sequence). The CDR3 sequence is 15 residues long. CDR3 DNA: TGTGCCAGTAAGGGGACAATCTCCCTAAACACTGAAGCTTTCTTT. It yields the protein CASKGTISLNTEAFF.

This clone has just a few counts. This sequence joins TRBV19 and TRBJ1-1, with a weak D call TRBD1 (5 bases). Germline V lookup: CDR1 LNHDA, CDR2 SQIVND (reference sequence). V was pared by 7 bases and J by 3 bases, with 18 bases between. The CDR3 length is 15 residues. In nucleotides, the CDR3 is TGTGCCAGTAACCCCTTTTGGGGGACGGACACTGAAGCTTTCTTT. Encoded protein: CASNPFWGTDTEAFF.

This chain uses TRBV28 with TRBJ2-7, with D perhaps assigned TRBD1 or TRBD2 (5 bases each). The CDR3 totals 13 residues. Germline V gene data show CDR1 as MDHEN and CDR2 as SYDVKM. V was cut by 5 bases and J by 6 bases, with 14 bases left in between. The CDR3 DNA follows: TGTGCCAGCAGTCCCCGGACGAGGGGCGAGCAGTACTTC. This sequence encodes CASSPRTRGEQYF.

This sequence joins TRBV18 and TRBJ2-7; D might be TRBD1 or TRBD2, each matching 6 bases. Germline lookup yields CDR1 KGHSH and CDR2 LQKENI. With 2 bases removed from V and 0 bases from J, the gap between germline ends came to 17 bases. The CDR3 has 17 residues. The CDR3 DNA follows: TGTGCCAGCTCACCAGGAAGGGGGACTGTATTCTCCTACGAGCAGTACTTC. This codes for CASSPGRGTVFSYEQYF. Full variable domain (remainder filled in from reference TRBV18 and TRBJ2-7): NAGVMQNPRHLVRRRGQEARLRCSPMKGHSHVYWYRQLPEEGLKFMVYLQKENIIDESGMPKERFSAEFPKEGPSILRIQQVVRGDSAAYFCASSPGRGTVFSYEQYFGPGTRLTVT.

In this sample, this clone turned up once. The chain employs TRBV5-1 and TRBJ1-4, with TRBD1 identical over 10 bases. CDR1 is SGHRS, CDR2 YFSETQ, per germline. Germline trimming cut 4 bases from V and 5 bases from J; bases unmatched to any gene: 5. This CDR3 has 15 amino acids. The CDR3, as DNA: TGCGCCAGCAGCGGAGGGGACAGGGGAAATGAAAAACTGTTTTTT. Its protein is CASSGGDRGNEKLFF.